The 13 T cell receptor beta chains listed next were all sequenced from one sample in a study of blood T cells in healthy people across ages. With a J-beta primer mix and a sample-barcoded 5' primer, a second PCR ran about 7 to 11 cycles. TCRdb re-called the 5' RACE reads with MiXCR, one entry per CDR3 protein. The sample lists more than 900,000 distinct CDR3 sequences, about 27% occurring once. These data were likewise used in another study, on T cells of mothers and their children.

Sequenced input: blood. The receptors were sampled from a woman between 40 and 55 years old in good health.

In this sample, this clonotype turned up many times. The rearrangement links TRBV24-1 to TRBJ2-3, with 9 bases identical to TRBD1. V was clipped by 3 bases and J by 4 bases; unmatched bases: 4. This CDR3 contains 15 residues. Per the germline V gene, CDR1 is KGHDR and CDR2 is SFDVKD. The CDR3 sequence: CATSDGQGWADTQYF. CDR3 DNA: TGTGCCACCAGTGATGGACAGGGGTGGGCAGATACGCAGTATTTT.

This clonotype has a handful of counts. V gene TRBV4-2 combines with J gene TRBJ1-2; 7 bases line up with TRBD1. After removal of 5 bases from V and 7 bases from J, the junction contained 10 bases not matched to a gene. The CDR3 is 14 amino acids. Per the germline V gene, CDR1 is LGHNA and CDR2 is YNFKEQ. The CDR3 DNA reads TGTGCCAGCAGCTTGAGGGGGCGACCGGGTGGCTACACCTTC. Protein sequence: CASSLRGRPGGYTF.

This clonotype was observed at least ten times. The gene calls are TRBV29-1 and TRBJ2-3; 11 bases fit TRBD1. Germline V CDR1 and CDR2: SQVTM, ANQGSEA. J gave up 4 bases and V 5 bases, and 11 bases lay outside the gene matches. This CDR3 has 16 amino acids. The CDR3 reads CSVYLPGQGAADTQYF. The DNA of the CDR3 is TGCAGCGTTTACCTCCCAGGACAGGGGGCGGCAGATACGCAGTATTTT.

The chain couples TRBV7-3 to TRBJ2-1; D may be TRBD1 or TRBD2 (5 bases each). Germline V CDR1 and CDR2: SGHTA, FQGTGA. This CDR3 has 13 residues. V dropped 6 bases and J dropped 6 bases, with 12 bases sitting between them. CDR3 DNA: TGTGCCAGCAGTAGGGACCCGAGCAATGAGCAGTTCTTC. As protein: CASSRDPSNEQFF.

In regard to this clonotype: At one end, the junction sequence differs from germline, possibly due to a read error. Written as DNA, the CDR3 is TGTGCCAGCCCACCACCGGGGGGACTGCTCTATGGCTACACCTTC. Protein sequence: CASPPPGGLLYGYTF. The chain carries TRBV18 and TRBJ1-2, with TRBD1 as a possible D gene (5 bases). Per the germline V gene, CDR1 is KGHSH and CDR2 is LQKENI. The CDR3 is made up of 15 amino acids.

A few counts support this clonotype. This chain connects TRBV4-1 to TRBJ2-1, with 8 bases aligning to TRBD2. Germline trimming cut 4 bases from V and 6 bases from J; bases unmatched to any gene: 5. Germline CDR1 MGHRA, CDR2 YSYEKL. This CDR3 has 14 amino acids. In nucleotides, the CDR3 is TGCGCCAGCAGCCTAGCGGGGATAGGCAATGAGCAGTTCTTC. It codes for CASSLAGIGNEQFF.

This clonotype was seen repeatedly, ten times or more. The chain links TRBV10-3 to TRBJ2-1, with D perhaps matching TRBD1 (5 bases). The germline CDR1 and CDR2 sequences are ENHRY and SYGVKD. The CDR3 contains 12 residues. V dropped 7 bases and J dropped 3 bases, with 7 bases sitting between them. CDR3: CAITQGYNEQFF. For the CDR3, the DNA is TGTGCCATCACGCAGGGCTACAATGAGCAGTTCTTC.

The chain has TRBV7-2 and TRBJ2-3; 9 nucleotides align to TRBD2. The V segment lost 1 base and the J segment 7 bases; nucleotides outside the gene matches: 6. The CDR3 covers 15 residues. Germline loops: CDR1 SGHTA, CDR2 FQGNSA. CDR3 residues: CASSLEGGGANTQYF. The CDR3 coding sequence is TGTGCCAGCAGCTTAGAGGGCGGGGGGGCGAATACGCAGTATTTT.

The chain carries TRBV5-8 and TRBJ1-2; 8 positions match TRBD1. The CDR3 loop spans 17 amino acids. Germline V gives CDR1 SGHTS, CDR2 YDEGEE. Losses at the gene ends were 0 bases for V and 8 bases for J; bases not matched to a gene: 15. CDR3 amino acids: CASSLEYVGTGRSGYTF. The CDR3 coding sequence is TGTGCCAGCAGCTTGGAATACGTAGGGACAGGTCGGTCCGGCTACACCTTC.

Points on this clonotype: The junction departs from the called germline gene at one end, perhaps through a read error. This chain links TRBV27 with TRBJ2-5, with TRBD2 matching over 7 bases. Gene TRBJ2-7 matches the end of the DNA better, so the J call may be wrong. The CDR3 consists of 15 residues. Germline V gene data show CDR1 as MNHEY and CDR2 as SMNVEV (reference sequence). CDR3 DNA sequence: TGTGCCACCAGTTTGGGGGGGGTTCCCTCATACGAGCAGTACTTC. Protein: CATSLGGVPSYEQYF.

This rearrangement joins TRBV20-1 to TRBJ2-7; TRBD2 might be the D (6 bases). The CDR3 has 15 residues. CDR1 and CDR2 (germline): DFQATT, SNEGSKA (reference sequence). The V and J ends lost 5 bases and 2 bases respectively, with 19 bases between them. The CDR3 DNA follows: TGCAGTGCTTACCCATTTGGAGGGCCTACCTACGAGCAGTACTTC. It specifies CSAYPFGGPTYEQYF.

This clonotype was seen repeatedly, ten times or more. The chain combines TRBV24-1 with TRBJ2-1; 8 bases are shared with TRBD2. V was clipped by 4 bases and J by 0 bases; unmatched bases: 4. Germline lookup yields CDR1 KGHDR and CDR2 SFDVKD. The CDR3 length is 16 residues. The CDR3 spells CATSDRRGASYNEQFF. The CDR3 DNA follows: TGTGCCACCAGTGACCGGCGGGGGGCCTCCTACAATGAGCAGTTCTTC.

The chain combines TRBV28 with TRBJ1-2; unclear D gene. CDR1 is MDHEN and CDR2 is SYDVKM in the germline V gene. This CDR3 region has 12 residues. V lost 8 bases and J 4 bases, leaving 11 bases between the germline ends. In DNA form, the CDR3 reads TGTGCCAGCGGCAGGCGTATCTATGGCTACACCTTC. Translated, it gives CASGRRIYGYTF.